These T cell receptor beta chains were read from a single sample in a study of CD8 T cells in Susac syndrome. TCRdb analysed the immunoSEQ multiplex PCR reads with MiXCR anew, one entry per CDR3 protein. The repertoire holds some 450,000 distinct CDR3 sequences, roughly 85% seen once, with around 0.12% in the top ten. Sequenced sample: CD8+ T cells from PBMCs. The receptor source for this set is a human donor with multiple sclerosis. The CDR3 runs from the conserved cysteine through the conserved F or W. The order of the fields is D gene, clone size, J gene, V gene, CDR3 DNA, CDR3 protein. A D gene is named only where the DNA matches it firmly. Clone size appears in some rows only: once, few, many, or a class for an expanded clone.

TRBD1 | - | TRBJ1-2 | TRBV6-5 | TGTGCCAGCAGTTACTCGACTGGACAGGCAAGCTCCTATGGCTACACCTTC | CASSYSTGQASSYGYTF
- | few | TRBJ1-1 | TRBV6-1 | TGTGCCAGCAGAGGGGGGGGCCAAGCTGGTGAAGCTTTCTTT | CASRGGGQAGEAFF
- | - | TRBJ2-7 | TRBV15 | TGTGCCACCAGTGGTGGGGGCAGCAGCCACGAGCAGTACTTC | CATSGGGSSHEQYF
- | few | TRBJ2-1 | TRBV7-9 | TGTGCCAGCAGCCTCTCCCTGGATGAGTTCTTC | CASSLSLDEFF
- | - | TRBJ2-7 | TRBV27 | TGTGCCAGCAGTTTAATTGGGTCTGGCCGAACCTACGAGCAGTACTTC | CASSLIGSGRTYEQYF
TRBD1 | - | TRBJ2-2 | TRBV6-5 | TGTGCCAGCAACCTGACAGGGGGCCACGGGGAGCTGTTTTTT | CASNLTGGHGELFF
TRBD2 | - | TRBJ2-5 | TRBV4-1 | TGCGCCAGCAGCCACGCCACCGGACTAGCGGGAGTTGAGACCCAGTACTTC | CASSHATGLAGVETQYF
- | - | TRBJ1-2 | TRBV27 | TGTGCCAGCAGTTTATTAGAATCAGGGAACCCCTATGGCTACACCTTC | CASSLLESGNPYGYTF
- | - | TRBJ2-2 | TRBV5-1 | TGCGCCAGCAGAGAGGGAGTGAACAGTCCAGGCACCGGGGAGCTGTTTTTT | CASREGVNSPGTGELFF
TRBD2 | once | TRBJ2-3 | TRBV7-9 | TGTGCCAGCAGCTACACCGGGACTAGCGGATACACAGATACGCAGTATTTT | CASSYTGTSGYTDTQYF
TRBD2 | - | TRBJ2-3 | TRBV20-1 | TGCAGTGTCCTCGTTACGGGAGGGCCTAGCACAGATACGCAGTATTTT | CSVLVTGGPSTDTQYF
- | - | TRBJ1-5 | TRBV2 | TGTGCCAGCAGTGAAGCACCGGTGAATAGCAATCAGCCCCAGCATTTT | CASSEAPVNSNQPQHF
- | - | TRBJ1-1 | TRBV30 | TGTGCCTGGAGTGTCGGGCAGAACACTGAAGCTTTCTTT | CAWSVGQNTEAFF
TRBD1 | once | TRBJ2-3 | TRBV24-1 | TGTGCCACCAGTGATTTCAGGGACAGGGCGATCACAGATACGCAGTATTTT | CATSDFRDRAITDTQYF
- | - | TRBJ1-5 | TRBV30 | TGTGCCTGGAGTCTGGACAATCAGCCCCAGCATTTT | CAWSLDNQPQHF
TRBD1 | - | TRBJ1-1 | TRBV11-2 | TGTGCCATCAACTCAGGGGGGCTGAACACTGAAGCTTTCTTT | CAINSGGLNTEAFF
- | once | TRBJ2-1 | TRBV7-9 | TGTGCCAGCAGCTTAGCTATGGCGGGGCCAGATTACAATGAGCAGTTCTTC | CASSLAMAGPDYNEQFF
- | - | TRBJ1-3 | TRBV6-4 | TGTGCCAGCAGTGTACCACATATCCGTGGAAACACCATATATTTT | CASSVPHIRGNTIYF
TRBD2 | - | TRBJ2-1 | TRBV27 | TGTGCCAGCAGTTTAATTGGTGGGAGGGCCCGAGATGAGCAGTTCTTC | CASSLIGGRARDEQFF
TRBD1 | - | TRBJ1-6 | TRBV5-6 | TGTGCCAGCAGCTTGGCGGCAGGGGGTGGAGGTTCACCCCTCCACTTT | CASSLAAGGGGSPLHF
- | - | TRBJ1-4 | TRBV25-1 | TGTGCCAGCCAAGACAGCTTTAATGAAAAACTGTTTTTT | CASQDSFNEKLFF
- | once | TRBJ1-1 | TRBV19 | TGTGCCAGTAGTATGTTCCAGAACACTGAAGCTTTCTTT | CASSMFQNTEAFF
- | - | TRBJ2-1 | TRBV6-1 | TGTGCCAGCAGTGAAGCGAGAGTGTGGACTACGGAAAACAATGAGCAGTTCTTC | CASSEARVWTTENNEQFF
TRBD1 | - | TRBJ1-1 | TRBV4-1 | TGCGCCAGCAATCTCAGGGGGCTTAACACTGAAGCTTTCTTT | CASNLRGLNTEAFF
- | - | TRBJ1-5 | TRBV12-3/TRBV12-4 | TGTGCCAGCAGTTTGCCGGGACTCAATCAGCCCCAGCATTTT | CASSLPGLNQPQHF
- | - | TRBJ1-1 | TRBV11-2 | TGTGCCAGCAGCTTAGATAGGGCAGTGAACACTGAAGCTTTCTTT | CASSLDRAVNTEAFF
- | - | TRBJ2-7 | TRBV19 | TGTGCCATCGAGTCACGGTCCTACGAGCAGTACTTC | CAIESRSYEQYF
- | - | TRBJ1-2 | TRBV5-6 | TGTGCCAGCAGCTTGGCCCTAGAAGGGGGATACGGCTACACCTTC | CASSLALEGGYGYTF
- | - | TRBJ2-1 | TRBV5-6 | TGTGCCAGCAGCTTGTCGCTGGGGCCCTACAATGAGCAGTTCTTC | CASSLSLGPYNEQFF
TRBD2 | - | TRBJ2-1 | TRBV6-4 | TGTGCCAGCAGTACGTCTAGCGGGGGGGCGGATGAGCAGTTCTTC | CASSTSSGGADEQFF
- | once | TRBJ2-1 | TRBV24-1 | TGTGCCACCAGTAGGGGGGAATTGGACTACAATGAGCAGTTCTTC | CATSRGELDYNEQFF
TRBD2 | - | TRBJ2-2 | TRBV7-3 | TGTGCCACCAAAACTAGCGGGAGGGCCCGGGTTCGCACCGGGGAGCTGTTTTTT | CATKTSGRARVRTGELFF
- | - | TRBJ2-2 | TRBV29-1 | TGCAGCGTGGTACTAACGAACACCGGGGAGCTGTTTTTT | CSVVLTNTGELFF
- | - | TRBJ1-2 | TRBV6-5 | TGTGCCAGCAGTGAGGGTGACTATGGCTACACCTTC | CASSEGDYGYTF
- | - | TRBJ2-3 | TRBV15 | TGTGCCACCAGCAACACCTTCCAGGACGCCGACCGCCCCGATGGAACTGTTAGCACAGATACGCAGTATTTT | CATSNTFQDADRPDGTVSTDTQYF
TRBD1 | - | TRBJ1-5 | TRBV19 | TGTGCCAGTAGTATTACAGGGGCTAGCAATCAGCCCCAGCATTTT | CASSITGASNQPQHF